This entry concerns a single TCR beta chain. TCRdb keeps only in-frame clones here, not all; method: immunoSEQ multiplex PCR. The table has around 60,000 clones, approximately 89% seen once. This specimen comes from a study of OX40 agonist ivuxolimab in advanced cancers. Looking at the study overall: Patients in dose escalation had liver, melanoma, kidney or head and neck cancers.

J was trimmed by 0 bases and V by 5 bases; bases with no gene match: 7. The CDR3 runs 18 residues. CDR1 and CDR2 (germline): SGHNT, YENEEA. The chain has TRBV11-3 and TRBJ2-1, with 13 bases lining up with TRBD2. Sequencing used CD4+ or CD8+ T cells sorted from blood, obtained in a trial of the OX40 agonist ivuxolimab. This receptor was identified in an adult with an advanced solid tumor such as melanoma, head and neck, liver or kidney cancer. CDR3 protein: CASSPGTSGTSSYNEQFF. The CDR3 nucleotides are TGTGCCAGCAGCCCCGGGACTAGCGGGACGAGCTCCTACAATGAGCAGTTCTTC.